The rows below give T cell receptor beta chains drawn from one sample of a study of CD8 T cells in Susac syndrome. TCRdb ran MiXCR on the immunoSEQ multiplex PCR reads and lists one entry per CDR3 protein. There are about 70,000 distinct CDR3 sequences in the sample; approximately 95% occur only once, and 0.2% to 0.3% lies in the top ten. Sequenced input: CD8+ T cells from PBMCs. Receptors originate from a human donor in good health. CDR3s include the opening cysteine and the closing phenylalanine or tryptophan. A D gene is named only where the DNA matches it firmly. Expanded clones get a size class; other rows say once, few or many, or leave the size out.

cdr3_nt: TGTGCCAGCAGCGACGATAGGGGGGATAATTCACCCCTCCACTTT
cdr3_aa: CASSDDRGDNSPLHF
clone_size: once
v_call: TRBV28
d_call: .
cdr3_length: 15
j_call: TRBJ1-6

cdr3_nt: TGCAGCGTTGAAGATTTCAGGGAGAGAGGCTACACCTTC
cdr3_aa: CSVEDFRERGYTF
clone_size: .
v_call: TRBV29-1
d_call: .
cdr3_length: 13
j_call: TRBJ1-2

cdr3_nt: TGTGCCAGCAGCTCGGGACTAGCGGGGGAGTACCAAGAGACCCAGTACTTC
cdr3_aa: CASSSGLAGEYQETQYF
clone_size: .
v_call: TRBV9
d_call: TRBD2
cdr3_length: 17
j_call: TRBJ2-5

cdr3_nt: TGCAGTGCTAGATCGGCCGCAGGAAACACCATATATTTT
cdr3_aa: CSARSAAGNTIYF
clone_size: .
v_call: TRBV20-1
d_call: .
cdr3_length: 13
j_call: TRBJ1-3

cdr3_nt: TGTGTCAGCCAAGGACAGTATAATTCACCCCTCCACTTT
cdr3_aa: CVSQGQYNSPLHF
clone_size: .
v_call: TRBV25-1
d_call: .
cdr3_length: 13
j_call: TRBJ1-6

cdr3_nt: TGTGCCAGCAGCCGGGACAGGGTAGATAGCGAGCAGTACTTC
cdr3_aa: CASSRDRVDSEQYF
clone_size: .
v_call: TRBV7-6
d_call: TRBD1
cdr3_length: 14
j_call: TRBJ2-7

cdr3_nt: TGCAGCGTAATCAGAAACTATGGCTACACCTTC
cdr3_aa: CSVIRNYGYTF
clone_size: .
v_call: TRBV29-1
d_call: .
cdr3_length: 11
j_call: TRBJ1-2

cdr3_nt: TGTGCCAGCAGTGAATACTTGGACAGGGTAAATGAAAAACTGTTTTTT
cdr3_aa: CASSEYLDRVNEKLFF
clone_size: .
v_call: TRBV25-1
d_call: TRBD1
cdr3_length: 16
j_call: TRBJ1-4

cdr3_nt: TGCAGCGTTGAGGGGGTGAACACTGAAGCTTTCTTT
cdr3_aa: CSVEGVNTEAFF
clone_size: .
v_call: TRBV29-1
d_call: .
cdr3_length: 12
j_call: TRBJ1-1

cdr3_nt: TGCGCCAGCAGCCTTAAGAGGACCCGGGAGACCCAGTACTTC
cdr3_aa: CASSLKRTRETQYF
clone_size: .
v_call: TRBV4-3
d_call: .
cdr3_length: 14
j_call: TRBJ2-5

cdr3_nt: TGCAGTGCTAGGAATCAAACAGGGCTTGTGGATGGCTACACCTTC
cdr3_aa: CSARNQTGLVDGYTF
clone_size: .
v_call: TRBV20-1
d_call: .
cdr3_length: 15
j_call: TRBJ1-2

cdr3_nt: TGTGCCACCAAAGAGGCGCGGGGGCACACCGGGGAGCTGTTTTTT
cdr3_aa: CATKEARGHTGELFF
clone_size: .
v_call: TRBV15
d_call: .
cdr3_length: 15
j_call: TRBJ2-2

cdr3_nt: TGTGCCAGCAGTCAGCTAGCGGGGGGGCCAGATACGCAGTATTTT
cdr3_aa: CASSQLAGGPDTQYF
clone_size: .
v_call: TRBV27
d_call: TRBD2
cdr3_length: 15
j_call: TRBJ2-3

cdr3_nt: TGTGCCAGCAGTACCTCAGGGGGACGGGGGCAGCCCCAGCATTTT
cdr3_aa: CASSTSGGRGQPQHF
clone_size: .
v_call: TRBV27
d_call: TRBD1
cdr3_length: 15
j_call: TRBJ1-5

cdr3_nt: TGTGCCAGTAGTACGGGGATGTCAGAGACCCAGTACTTC
cdr3_aa: CASSTGMSETQYF
clone_size: .
v_call: TRBV19
d_call: .
cdr3_length: 13
j_call: TRBJ2-5

cdr3_nt: TGTGCCAGCACCTCGTGGGCAGCCATAGATGGCTACACCTTC
cdr3_aa: CASTSWAAIDGYTF
clone_size: .
v_call: TRBV12-3/TRBV12-4
d_call: .
cdr3_length: 14
j_call: TRBJ1-2

cdr3_nt: TGTGCCAGCAGCGTACGGTCGGGGATAGACACCACAGATACGCAGTATTTT
cdr3_aa: CASSVRSGIDTTDTQYF
clone_size: .
v_call: TRBV9
d_call: .
cdr3_length: 17
j_call: TRBJ2-3

cdr3_nt: TGCAGCGTTGAAGCTCCGACAGGGCCCGTGAACACTGAAGCTTTCTTT
cdr3_aa: CSVEAPTGPVNTEAFF
clone_size: .
v_call: TRBV29-1
d_call: TRBD1
cdr3_length: 16
j_call: TRBJ1-1

cdr3_nt: TGTGCCAGCAGTTTTCCCCTTGAGGGTTTCTGGGCCCAGTACTTC
cdr3_aa: CASSFPLEGFWAQYF
clone_size: .
v_call: TRBV28
d_call: .
cdr3_length: 15
j_call: TRBJ2-5

cdr3_nt: TGTGCCTGGAGTGTTGGGGACAGCTACGAGCAGTACTTC
cdr3_aa: CAWSVGDSYEQYF
clone_size: .
v_call: TRBV30
d_call: TRBD1
cdr3_length: 13
j_call: TRBJ2-7

cdr3_nt: TGTGCCAGCAGTGAATCCCTAGGGATTATTGAGACCCAGTACTTC
cdr3_aa: CASSESLGIIETQYF
clone_size: .
v_call: TRBV25-1
d_call: .
cdr3_length: 15
j_call: TRBJ2-5

cdr3_nt: TGTGCCAGCAGCGACCCGACGAGTTACGAGCAGTACTTC
cdr3_aa: CASSDPTSYEQYF
clone_size: .
v_call: TRBV11-1
d_call: .
cdr3_length: 13
j_call: TRBJ2-7

cdr3_nt: TGTGCCAGCAGCCTCGCAGTAGGGAACAACTATGGCTACACCTTC
cdr3_aa: CASSLAVGNNYGYTF
clone_size: .
v_call: TRBV7-9
d_call: .
cdr3_length: 15
j_call: TRBJ1-2

cdr3_nt: TGTGCCACCAGTGATTCGCCCCTTAGCGGACATGGCTACACCTTC
cdr3_aa: CATSDSPLSGHGYTF
clone_size: .
v_call: TRBV24-1
d_call: .
cdr3_length: 15
j_call: TRBJ1-2

cdr3_nt: TGCAGCGCCGACCCGGGGTGGAACACCGGGGAGCTGTTTTTT
cdr3_aa: CSADPGWNTGELFF
clone_size: .
v_call: TRBV29-1
d_call: .
cdr3_length: 14
j_call: TRBJ2-2

cdr3_nt: TGTGCCAGCAGCGACGGGACAGTGAACACTGAAGCTTTCTTT
cdr3_aa: CASSDGTVNTEAFF
clone_size: .
v_call: TRBV7-6
d_call: TRBD1
cdr3_length: 14
j_call: TRBJ1-1

cdr3_nt: TGTGCCACCAGCCGCTCTCTCGGGGGGCAAGAGACCCAGTACTTC
cdr3_aa: CATSRSLGGQETQYF
clone_size: .
v_call: TRBV15
d_call: TRBD2
cdr3_length: 15
j_call: TRBJ2-5

cdr3_nt: TGTGCCTGGAGTGTACTAGGAGATACGCAGTATTTT
cdr3_aa: CAWSVLGDTQYF
clone_size: .
v_call: TRBV30
d_call: .
cdr3_length: 12
j_call: TRBJ2-3

cdr3_nt: TGTGCCAGTAGTATGAGAGGGGGCCCGACTGAAGCTTTCTTT
cdr3_aa: CASSMRGGPTEAFF
clone_size: .
v_call: TRBV19
d_call: TRBD1
cdr3_length: 14
j_call: TRBJ1-1

cdr3_nt: TGCAGCGTCCGCCTGGGGTCGAATGAGCAGTTCTTC
cdr3_aa: CSVRLGSNEQFF
clone_size: .
v_call: TRBV29-1
d_call: .
cdr3_length: 12
j_call: TRBJ2-1

cdr3_nt: TGTGCCATTTTGGACTACTCGCGCGGCTACACCTTC
cdr3_aa: CAILDYSRGYTF
clone_size: .
v_call: TRBV3-1
d_call: .
cdr3_length: 12
j_call: TRBJ1-2

cdr3_nt: TGTGCCAGCAGCTCGCAGGGTACTGAAGCTTTCTTT
cdr3_aa: CASSSQGTEAFF
clone_size: .
v_call: TRBV7-3
d_call: .
cdr3_length: 12
j_call: TRBJ1-1

cdr3_nt: TGTGCCAGCAGCTTCTTACCGGGACAGGGGGTGAAGAGCTACACCTTC
cdr3_aa: CASSFLPGQGVKSYTF
clone_size: .
v_call: TRBV7-9
d_call: TRBD1
cdr3_length: 16
j_call: TRBJ1-2

cdr3_nt: TGTGCCAGCAGTTTGGTGACTAGCGGGGCCTACAATGAGCAGTTCTTC
cdr3_aa: CASSLVTSGAYNEQFF
clone_size: .
v_call: TRBV27
d_call: TRBD2
cdr3_length: 16
j_call: TRBJ2-1

cdr3_nt: TGTGCCTGGAGGGTGCTAGCCAAAAACATTCAGTACTTC
cdr3_aa: CAWRVLAKNIQYF
clone_size: .
v_call: TRBV30
d_call: .
cdr3_length: 13
j_call: TRBJ2-4

cdr3_nt: TGTGCCAGCAGTGAATGGGGGGAACACTATGGCTACACCTTC
cdr3_aa: CASSEWGEHYGYTF
clone_size: .
v_call: TRBV25-1
d_call: .
cdr3_length: 14
j_call: TRBJ1-2

cdr3_nt: TGTGCCAGCAGCCCCACACTACTAGCGGACAACTACAATGAGCAGTTCTTC
cdr3_aa: CASSPTLLADNYNEQFF
clone_size: .
v_call: TRBV7-9
d_call: TRBD2
cdr3_length: 17
j_call: TRBJ2-1

cdr3_nt: TGTGCCAGCAGTTCGACCTACGAGCAGTACTTC
cdr3_aa: CASSSTYEQYF
clone_size: few
v_call: TRBV27
d_call: .
cdr3_length: 11
j_call: TRBJ2-7

cdr3_nt: TGTGCCAGCAGCAAGGACAGGTCTGAAGCCAAAAACATTCAGTACTTC
cdr3_aa: CASSKDRSEAKNIQYF
clone_size: .
v_call: TRBV28
d_call: TRBD1
cdr3_length: 16
j_call: TRBJ2-4

cdr3_nt: TGCAGTGCTAGACCACCCCTAGGGGACACAGATACGCAGTATTTT
cdr3_aa: CSARPPLGDTDTQYF
clone_size: .
v_call: TRBV20-1
d_call: .
cdr3_length: 15
j_call: TRBJ2-3

cdr3_nt: TGCGCCAGCAGCCGAGAGGGACAGGCCAATCAGCCCCAGCATTTT
cdr3_aa: CASSREGQANQPQHF
clone_size: once
v_call: TRBV4-1
d_call: TRBD1
cdr3_length: 15
j_call: TRBJ1-5

cdr3_nt: TGTGCCAGCAGCCAAGACCGGGACAGGGTCGTTCCCGGGGAGCTGTTTTTT
cdr3_aa: CASSQDRDRVVPGELFF
clone_size: .
v_call: TRBV3-1
d_call: TRBD1
cdr3_length: 17
j_call: TRBJ2-2

cdr3_nt: TGTGCCAGCAGCAGTAACTCCAAATCCCCCCTCCACTTT
cdr3_aa: CASSSNSKSPLHF
clone_size: .
v_call: TRBV6-5
d_call: .
cdr3_length: 13
j_call: TRBJ1-6